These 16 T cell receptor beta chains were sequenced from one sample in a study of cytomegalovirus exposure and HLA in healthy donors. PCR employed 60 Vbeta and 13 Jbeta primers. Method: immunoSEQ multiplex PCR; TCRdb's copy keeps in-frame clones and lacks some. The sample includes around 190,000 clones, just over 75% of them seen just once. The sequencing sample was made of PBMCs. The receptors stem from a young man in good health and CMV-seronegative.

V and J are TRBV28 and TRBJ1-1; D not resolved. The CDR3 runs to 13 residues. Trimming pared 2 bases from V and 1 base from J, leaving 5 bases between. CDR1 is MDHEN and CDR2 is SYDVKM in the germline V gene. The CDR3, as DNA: TGTGCCAGCAGTTTAGTCAGGAACACTGAAGCTTTCTTT. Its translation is CASSLVRNTEAFF.

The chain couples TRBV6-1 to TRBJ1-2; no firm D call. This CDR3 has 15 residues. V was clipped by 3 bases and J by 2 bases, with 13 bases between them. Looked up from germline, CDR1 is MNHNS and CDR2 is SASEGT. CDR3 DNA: TGTGCCAGCAGTGACTTTACCGGTCCAAACTATGGCTACACCTTC. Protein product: CASSDFTGPNYGYTF.

In DNA, the CDR3 is TGTGCCAGCAGCCAATTCAGGTCCTATGGCTACACCTTC. It is translated as CASSQFRSYGYTF. The chain uses TRBV14 and TRBJ1-2; D not resolved. There are 13 residues in the CDR3. Germline values: CDR1 SGHDN, CDR2 FVKESK. V was clipped by 2 bases and J by 4 bases, with 8 bases between them.

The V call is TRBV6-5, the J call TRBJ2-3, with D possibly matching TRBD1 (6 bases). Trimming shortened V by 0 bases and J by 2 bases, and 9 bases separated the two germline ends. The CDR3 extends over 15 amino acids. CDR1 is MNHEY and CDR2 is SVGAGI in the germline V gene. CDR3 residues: CASSYSQGPTDTQYF. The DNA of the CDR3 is TGTGCCAGCAGTTACTCACAGGGCCCCACAGATACGCAGTATTTT.

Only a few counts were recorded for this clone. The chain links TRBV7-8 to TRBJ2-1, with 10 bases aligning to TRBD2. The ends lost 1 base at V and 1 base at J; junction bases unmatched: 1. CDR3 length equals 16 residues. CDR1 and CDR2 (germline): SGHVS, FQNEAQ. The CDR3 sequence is CASSLGSGRSYNEQFF. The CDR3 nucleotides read TGTGCCAGCAGCTTAGGTAGCGGGAGGTCCTACAATGAGCAGTTCTTC.

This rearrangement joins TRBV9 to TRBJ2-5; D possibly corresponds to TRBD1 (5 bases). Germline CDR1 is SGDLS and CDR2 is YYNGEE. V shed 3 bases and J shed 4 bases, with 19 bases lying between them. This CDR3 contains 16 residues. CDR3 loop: CASSAGAPEPRETQYF. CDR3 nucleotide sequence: TGTGCCAGCAGCGCTGGGGCCCCGGAGCCTCGAGAGACCCAGTACTTC.

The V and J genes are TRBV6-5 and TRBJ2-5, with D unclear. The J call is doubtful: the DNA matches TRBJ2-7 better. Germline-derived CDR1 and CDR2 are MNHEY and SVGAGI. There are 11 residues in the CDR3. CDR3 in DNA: TGTGCCAGCAGCAACTCCTACGAGCAGTACTTC. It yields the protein CASSNSYEQYF.

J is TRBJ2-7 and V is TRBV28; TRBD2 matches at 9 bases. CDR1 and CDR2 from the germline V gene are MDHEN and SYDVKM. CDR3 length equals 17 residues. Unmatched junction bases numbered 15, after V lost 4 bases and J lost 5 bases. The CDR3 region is CASSSPRGFSGSDEQYF. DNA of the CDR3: TGTGCCAGCAGTTCCCCCCGTGGGTTTAGCGGGAGCGACGAGCAGTACTTC.

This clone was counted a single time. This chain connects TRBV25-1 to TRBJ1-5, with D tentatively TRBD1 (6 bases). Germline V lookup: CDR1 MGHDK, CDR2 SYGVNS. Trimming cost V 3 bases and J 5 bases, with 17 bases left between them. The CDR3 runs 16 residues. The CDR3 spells CASSDKEQGTDQPQHF. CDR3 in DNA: TGTGCCAGCAGTGACAAGGAGCAGGGGACGGATCAGCCCCAGCATTTT.

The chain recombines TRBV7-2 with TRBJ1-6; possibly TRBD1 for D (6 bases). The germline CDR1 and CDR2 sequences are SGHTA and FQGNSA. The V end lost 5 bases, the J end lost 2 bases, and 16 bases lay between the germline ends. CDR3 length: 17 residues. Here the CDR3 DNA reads TGTGCCAGCAGCCAACACGGGACACGGGCCTATAATTCACCCCTCCACTTT. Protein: CASSQHGTRAYNSPLHF.

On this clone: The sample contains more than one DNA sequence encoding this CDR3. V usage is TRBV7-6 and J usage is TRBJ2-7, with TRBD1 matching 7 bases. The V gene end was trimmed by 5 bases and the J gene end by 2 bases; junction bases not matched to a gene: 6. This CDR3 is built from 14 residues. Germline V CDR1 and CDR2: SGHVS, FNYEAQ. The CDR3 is CASSIAQGAYEQYF. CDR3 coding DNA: TGTGCCAGCAGCATCGCGCAGGGGGCCTACGAGCAGTACTTC. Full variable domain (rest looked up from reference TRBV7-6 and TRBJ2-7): GAGVSQSPRYKVTKRGQDVALRCDPISGHVSLYWYRQALGQGPEFLTYFNYEAQQDKSGLPNDRFSAERPEGSISTLTIQRTEQRDSAMYRCASSIAQGAYEQYFGPGTRLTVT.

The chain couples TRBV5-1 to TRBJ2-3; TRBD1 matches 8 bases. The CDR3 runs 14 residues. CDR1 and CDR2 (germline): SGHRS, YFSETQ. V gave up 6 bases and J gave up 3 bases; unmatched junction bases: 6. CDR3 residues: CASTGQGWTDTQYF. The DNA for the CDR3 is TGCGCCAGCACCGGACAGGGATGGACAGATACGCAGTATTTT.

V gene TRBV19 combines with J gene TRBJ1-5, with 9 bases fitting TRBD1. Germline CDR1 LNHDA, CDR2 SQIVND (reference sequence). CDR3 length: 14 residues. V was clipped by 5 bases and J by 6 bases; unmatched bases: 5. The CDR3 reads CASSPQGAIQPQHF. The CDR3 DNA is TGTGCCAGTAGTCCACAGGGGGCCATTCAGCCCCAGCATTTT.

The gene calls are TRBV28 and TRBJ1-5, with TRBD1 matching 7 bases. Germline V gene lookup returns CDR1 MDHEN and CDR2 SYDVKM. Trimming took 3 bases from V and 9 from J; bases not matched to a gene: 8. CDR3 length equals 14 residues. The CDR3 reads CASSFGPGGRPQHF. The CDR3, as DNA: TGTGCCAGCAGTTTTGGGCCAGGGGGTCGGCCCCAGCATTTT.

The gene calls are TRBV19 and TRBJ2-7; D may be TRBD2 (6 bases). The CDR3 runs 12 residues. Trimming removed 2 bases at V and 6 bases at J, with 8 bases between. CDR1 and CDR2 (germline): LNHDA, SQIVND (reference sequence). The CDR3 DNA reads TGTGCCAGTAGTATATTGGGAGGCGAGCAGTACTTC. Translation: CASSILGGEQYF.

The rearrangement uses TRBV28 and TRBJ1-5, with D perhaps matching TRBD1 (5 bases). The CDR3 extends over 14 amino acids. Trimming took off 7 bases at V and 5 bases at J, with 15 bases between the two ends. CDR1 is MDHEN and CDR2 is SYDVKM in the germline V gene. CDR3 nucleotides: TGTGCCAGCAATGCCCAGGGAATGGATCAGCCCCAGCATTTT. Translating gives CASNAQGMDQPQHF. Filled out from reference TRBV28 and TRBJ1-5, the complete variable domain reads DVKVTQSSRYLVKRTGEKVFLECVQDMDHENMFWYRQDPGLGLRLIYFSYDVKMKEKGDIPEGYSVSREKKERFSLILESASTNQTSMYLCASNAQGMDQPQHFGDGTRLSIL.